A single sample gave rise to the 7 T cell receptor beta chains below, sequenced in a study of prognosis after radiotherapy for stage I lung cancer. From genomic DNA, TCR beta CDR3 was amplified by two-round multiplex PCR. Primers specific to each TRBV and TRBJ gene were used in first-round PCR. One entry per CDR3 protein results from TCRdb running MiXCR on the multiplex PCR reads. This sample has about 51,000 distinct CDR3 sequences, with under 45% found just once. Sequencing used PBMCs, obtained before or after stereotactic body radiation therapy (not recorded which). Source of these receptors: a donor over 45 with non-small cell lung cancer.

The chain couples TRBV18 to TRBJ2-2, with unresolved D. This CDR3 is built from 15 residues. V was clipped by 0 bases and J by 5 bases, with 10 bases between them. The germline V gene encodes CDR1 KGHSH and CDR2 LQKENI. This CDR3 reads CASSPPKGWTGELFF. CDR3 nucleotides: TGTGCCAGCTCACCACCGAAGGGTTGGACCGGGGAGCTGTTTTTT.

About this clonotype itself: One end of the junction does not line up with germline, which may come from a read error. The CDR3 nucleotides read TGTGCCAGCAGCTTGTCTGGGGGCGGAATATATGAGCAGTTCTTT. Amino acids: CASSLSGGGIYEQFF. The chain links TRBV7-9 to TRBJ2-1, with a weak D call TRBD1 (6 bases). Germline V lookup: CDR1 SEHNR, CDR2 FQNEAQ (reference sequence). This CDR3 comprises 15 residues.

This clonotype came up many times. The chain links TRBV24-1 to TRBJ2-5, with 12 bases lining up with TRBD1. Germline values: CDR1 KGHDR, CDR2 SFDVKD. J lost 5 bases, V lost 3 bases, and 6 bases had no gene match. This CDR3 is 16 amino acids long. CDR3 sequence reads: CATSDIGTGGFETQYF. For the CDR3, the DNA is TGTGCCACCAGTGATATCGGGACAGGGGGCTTTGAGACCCAGTACTTC.

This clonotype showed up many times. V and J are TRBV9 and TRBJ2-3, with D tentatively TRBD2 (6 bases). CDR1 is SGDLS, CDR2 YYNGEE, per germline. The CDR3 runs to 14 residues. The V end lost 4 bases, the J end lost 4 bases, and 13 bases lay between the germline ends. The CDR3 DNA reads as TGTGCCAGCAGCCTCGGGAGTCCCCCAGATACGCAGTATTTT. Translating gives CASSLGSPPDTQYF.

In this sample, this clonotype turned up many times. The chain has TRBV19 and TRBJ2-7, with 8 bases lining up with TRBD2. The CDR3 sequence is 17 residues long. Germline CDR1 and CDR2: LNHDA and SQIVND (reference sequence). The V gene end was trimmed by 6 bases and the J gene end by 2 bases; junction bases not matched to a gene: 15. The CDR3 DNA reads TGTGCCAGTAGCCTCACCTTCGGGGGGGGGGATGCCTACGAGCAGTACTTC. It is translated as CASSLTFGGGDAYEQYF.

A few counts support this clonotype. With a far larger clone one base away, a read error is the likely cause. V usage is TRBV6-2 or TRBV6-3 and J usage is TRBJ2-3; D is possibly TRBD2 (5 bases). This CDR3 is built from 11 residues. Germline lookup yields CDR1 MNHEY and CDR2 SVGEGT. Trimming removed 6 bases at V and 7 bases at J, with 8 bases between. DNA of the CDR3: TGTGCCAGCAGGGACTGGTATACGCAGTATTTT. Protein: CASRDWYTQYF.

The rearrangement uses TRBV5-1 and TRBJ1-6; no clear D gene. The CDR3 extends over 14 amino acids. Looked up from germline, CDR1 is SGHRS and CDR2 is YFSETQ. V shed 1 base and J shed 8 bases, with 10 bases lying between them. The CDR3 coding sequence is TGCGCCAGCAGCTTGAGGTCCTCCGATTCACCCCTCCACTTT. This gives the protein CASSLRSSDSPLHF.